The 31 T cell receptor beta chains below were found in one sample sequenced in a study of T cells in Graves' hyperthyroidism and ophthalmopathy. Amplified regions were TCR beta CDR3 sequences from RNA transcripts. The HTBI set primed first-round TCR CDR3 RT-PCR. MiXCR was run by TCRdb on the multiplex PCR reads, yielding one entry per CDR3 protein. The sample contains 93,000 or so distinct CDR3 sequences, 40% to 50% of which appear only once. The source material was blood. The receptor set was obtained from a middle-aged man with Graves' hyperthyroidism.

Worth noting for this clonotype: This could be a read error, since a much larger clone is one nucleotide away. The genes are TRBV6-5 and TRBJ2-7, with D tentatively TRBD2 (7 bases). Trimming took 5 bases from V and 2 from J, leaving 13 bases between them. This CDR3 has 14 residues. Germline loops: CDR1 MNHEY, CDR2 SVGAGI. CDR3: CASSRGGSTYEQYF. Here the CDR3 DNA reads TGTGCCAGCAGTAGGGGGGGCAGTACCTACGAGCAGTACTTC.

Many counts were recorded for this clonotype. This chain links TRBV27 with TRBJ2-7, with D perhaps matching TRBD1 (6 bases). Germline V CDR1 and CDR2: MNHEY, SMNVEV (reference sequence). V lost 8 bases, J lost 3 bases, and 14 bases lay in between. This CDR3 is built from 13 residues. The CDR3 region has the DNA TGTGCCAGCGGTAGGGGGAAGATCTACGAGCAGTACTTC. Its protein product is CASGRGKIYEQYF.

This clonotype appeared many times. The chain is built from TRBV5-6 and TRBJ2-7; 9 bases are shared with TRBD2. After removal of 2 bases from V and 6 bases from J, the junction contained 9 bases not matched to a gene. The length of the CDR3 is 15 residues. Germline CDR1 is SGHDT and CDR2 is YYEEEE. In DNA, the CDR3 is TGTGCCAGCAGCTTCCGCGGGGGGGCCGAAGGCGAGCAGTACTTC. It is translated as CASSFRGGAEGEQYF.

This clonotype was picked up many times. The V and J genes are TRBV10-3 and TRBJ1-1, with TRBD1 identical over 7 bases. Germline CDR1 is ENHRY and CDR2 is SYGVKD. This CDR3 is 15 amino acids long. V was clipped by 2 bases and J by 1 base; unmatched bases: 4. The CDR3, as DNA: TGTGCCATCAGTGAGATCCGGGACAGGAACACTGAAGCTTTCTTT. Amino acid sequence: CAISEIRDRNTEAFF.

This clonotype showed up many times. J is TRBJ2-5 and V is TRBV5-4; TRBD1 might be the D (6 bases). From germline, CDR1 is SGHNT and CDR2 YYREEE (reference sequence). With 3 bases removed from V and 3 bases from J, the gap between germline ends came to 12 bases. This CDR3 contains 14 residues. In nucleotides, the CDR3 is TGTGCCAGCAGCTCACAGGGCCGAGAAGAGACCCAGTACTTC. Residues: CASSSQGREETQYF.

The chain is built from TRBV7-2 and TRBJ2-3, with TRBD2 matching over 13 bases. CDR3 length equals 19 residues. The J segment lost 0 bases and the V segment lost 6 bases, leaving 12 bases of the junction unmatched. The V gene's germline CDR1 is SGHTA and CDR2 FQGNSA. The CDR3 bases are TGTGCCAGCAGTCCAAGGGGACTAGCGGGATTTACTAGCACAGATACGCAGTATTTT. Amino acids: CASSPRGLAGFTSTDTQYF.

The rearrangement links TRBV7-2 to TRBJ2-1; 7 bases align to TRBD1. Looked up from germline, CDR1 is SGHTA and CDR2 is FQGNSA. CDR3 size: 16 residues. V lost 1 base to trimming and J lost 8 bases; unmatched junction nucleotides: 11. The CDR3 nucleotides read TGTGCCAGCAGCTTAGGGGGGATGCTAGGGGGCGATGAGCAGTTCTTC. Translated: CASSLGGMLGGDEQFF.

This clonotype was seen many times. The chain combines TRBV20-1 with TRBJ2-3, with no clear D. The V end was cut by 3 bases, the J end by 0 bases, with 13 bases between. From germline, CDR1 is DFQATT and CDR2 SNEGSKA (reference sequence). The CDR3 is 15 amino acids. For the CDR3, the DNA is TGCAGTGCTAGGCTCGCGGTGGTTAGCACAGATACGCAGTATTTT. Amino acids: CSARLAVVSTDTQYF.

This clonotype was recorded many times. CDR3 in DNA: TGTGCCAGCAGTGAAGGTGGGACAGGGGGCACAGATACGCAGTATTTT. Its protein product is CASSEGGTGGTDTQYF. The chain recombines TRBV6-1 with TRBJ2-3; 10 bases map to TRBD1. This CDR3 comprises 16 residues. Germline V gene sequence: CDR1 MNHNS, CDR2 SASEGT. The V and J ends lost 1 base and 1 base, in that order; junction bases with no gene match: 2.

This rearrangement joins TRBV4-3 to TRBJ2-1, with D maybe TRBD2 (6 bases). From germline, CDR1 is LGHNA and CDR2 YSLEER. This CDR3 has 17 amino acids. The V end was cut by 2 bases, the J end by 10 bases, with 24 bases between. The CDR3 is CASSQLRRDRITEEQFF. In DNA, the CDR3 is TGCGCCAGCAGCCAATTACGGAGGGATAGAATTACGGAGGAGCAGTTCTTC.

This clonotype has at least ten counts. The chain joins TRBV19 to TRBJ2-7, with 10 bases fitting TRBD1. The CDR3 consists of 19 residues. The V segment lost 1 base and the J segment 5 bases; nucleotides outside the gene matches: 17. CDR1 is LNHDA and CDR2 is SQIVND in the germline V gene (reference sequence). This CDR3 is CASSIASLTSGQGRHEQYF. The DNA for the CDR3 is TGTGCCAGTAGTATAGCGAGTTTGACATCGGGACAGGGGAGGCACGAGCAGTACTTC.

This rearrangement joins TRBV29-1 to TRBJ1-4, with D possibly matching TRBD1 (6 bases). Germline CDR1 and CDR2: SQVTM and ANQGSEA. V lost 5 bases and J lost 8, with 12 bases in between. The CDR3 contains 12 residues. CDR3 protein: CSVRAGEEKLFF. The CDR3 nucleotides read TGCAGCGTTCGGGCAGGGGAGGAAAAACTGTTTTTT.

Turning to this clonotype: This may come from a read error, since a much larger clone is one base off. The CDR3 coding sequence is TGTGCCAGCAGTCCTACCCAGGCGGATGAGACCCAGTACTTC. Translating it yields CASSPTQADETQYF. The chain links TRBV7-9 to TRBJ2-5; D unclear. Trimming cost V 6 bases and J 5 bases, with 16 bases left between them. The CDR3 runs to 14 residues. Per the germline V gene, CDR1 is SEHNR and CDR2 is FQNEAQ (reference sequence).

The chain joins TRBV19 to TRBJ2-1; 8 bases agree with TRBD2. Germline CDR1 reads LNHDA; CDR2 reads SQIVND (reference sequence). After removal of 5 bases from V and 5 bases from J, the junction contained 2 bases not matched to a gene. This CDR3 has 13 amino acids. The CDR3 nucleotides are TGTGCCAGTAGTTGGACTAGCCACAATGAGCAGTTCTTC. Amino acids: CASSWTSHNEQFF.

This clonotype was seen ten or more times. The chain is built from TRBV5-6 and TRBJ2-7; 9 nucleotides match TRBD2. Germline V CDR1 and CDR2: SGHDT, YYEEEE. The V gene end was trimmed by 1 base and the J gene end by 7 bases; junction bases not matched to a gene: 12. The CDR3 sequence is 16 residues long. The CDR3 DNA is TGTGCCAGCAGCTTGTGGGTGACTAGCGGCACGGGGGAGCAGTACTTC. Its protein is CASSLWVTSGTGEQYF.

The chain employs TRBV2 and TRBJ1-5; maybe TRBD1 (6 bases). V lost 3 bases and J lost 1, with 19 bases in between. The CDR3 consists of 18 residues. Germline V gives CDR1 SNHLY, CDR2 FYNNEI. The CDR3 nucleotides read TGTGCCAGCAGTGACACTAGCGGGGGCCCATTCAGCAATCAGCCCCAGCATTTT. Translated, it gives CASSDTSGGPFSNQPQHF.

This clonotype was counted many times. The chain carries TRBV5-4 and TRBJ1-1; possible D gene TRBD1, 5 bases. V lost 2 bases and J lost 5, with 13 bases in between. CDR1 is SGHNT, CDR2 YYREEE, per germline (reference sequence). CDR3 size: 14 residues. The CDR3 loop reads CASSLRGGGTEAFF. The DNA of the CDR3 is TGTGCCAGCAGCTTACGCGGGGGTGGGACTGAAGCTTTCTTT.

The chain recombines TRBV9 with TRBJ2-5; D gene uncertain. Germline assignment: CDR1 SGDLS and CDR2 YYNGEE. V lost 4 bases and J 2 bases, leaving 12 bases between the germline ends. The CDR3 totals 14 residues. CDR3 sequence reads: CASSPGVGQETQYF. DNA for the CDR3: TGTGCCAGCAGCCCGGGTGTCGGACAAGAGACCCAGTACTTC.

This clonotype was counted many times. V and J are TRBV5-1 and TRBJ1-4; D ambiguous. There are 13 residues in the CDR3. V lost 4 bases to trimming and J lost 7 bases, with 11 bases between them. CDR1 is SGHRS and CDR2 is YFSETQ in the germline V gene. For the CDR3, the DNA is TGCGCCAGCAGCACGCCGGGTACTGAAAAACTGTTTTTT. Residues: CASSTPGTEKLFF.

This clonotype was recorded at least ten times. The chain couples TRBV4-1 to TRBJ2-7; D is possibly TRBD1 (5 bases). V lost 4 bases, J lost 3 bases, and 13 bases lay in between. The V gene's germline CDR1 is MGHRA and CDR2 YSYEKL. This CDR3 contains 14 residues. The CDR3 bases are TGCGCCAGCAGCCCCCGTGAAGGGGACTACGAGCAGTACTTC. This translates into CASSPREGDYEQYF.

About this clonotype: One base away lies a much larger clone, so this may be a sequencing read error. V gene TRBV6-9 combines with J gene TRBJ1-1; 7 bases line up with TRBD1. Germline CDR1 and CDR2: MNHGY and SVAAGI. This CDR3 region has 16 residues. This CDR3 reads CASRKGAGGSNTEASF. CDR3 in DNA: TGTGCCAGCAGAAAAGGCGCAGGGGGAAGTAACACTGAAGCTTCCTTT.

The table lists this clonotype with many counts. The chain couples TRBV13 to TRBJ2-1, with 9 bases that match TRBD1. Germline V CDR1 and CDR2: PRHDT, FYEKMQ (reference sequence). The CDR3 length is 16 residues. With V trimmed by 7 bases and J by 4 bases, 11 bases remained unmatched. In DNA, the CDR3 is TGTGCCAGCAAACGGACAGGGGAGTTCTCTTACAATGAGCAGTTCTTC. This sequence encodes CASKRTGEFSYNEQFF.

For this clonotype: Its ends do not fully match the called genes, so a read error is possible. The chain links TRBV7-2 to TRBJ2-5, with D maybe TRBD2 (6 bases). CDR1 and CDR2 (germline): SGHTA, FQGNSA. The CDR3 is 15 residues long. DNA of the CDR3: TGCGCCAGCAGCCCGAAGGGAGGTCCGGGTCAGCCCCAGTACTTC. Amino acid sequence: CASSPKGGPGQPQYF.

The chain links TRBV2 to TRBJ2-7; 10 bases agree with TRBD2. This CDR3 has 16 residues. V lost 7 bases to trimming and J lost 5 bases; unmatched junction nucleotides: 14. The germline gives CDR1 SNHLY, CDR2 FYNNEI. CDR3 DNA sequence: TGTGCCAGCACCGACAGTTTAAGTGGACTAGCGGACGAGCAGTACTTC. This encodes CASTDSLSGLADEQYF. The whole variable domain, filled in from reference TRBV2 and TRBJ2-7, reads EPEVTQTPSHQVTQMGQEVILRCVPISNHLYFYWYRQILGQKVEFLVSFYNNEISEKSEIFDDQFSVERPDGSNFTLKIRSTKLEDSAMYFCASTDSLSGLADEQYFGPGTRLTVT.

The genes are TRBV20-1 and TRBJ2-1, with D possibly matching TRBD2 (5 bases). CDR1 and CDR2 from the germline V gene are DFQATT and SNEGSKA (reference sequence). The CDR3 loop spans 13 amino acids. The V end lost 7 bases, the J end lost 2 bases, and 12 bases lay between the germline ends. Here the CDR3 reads CSEASPPYNEQFF. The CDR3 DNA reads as TGCAGTGAGGCTAGCCCTCCCTACAATGAGCAGTTCTTC.

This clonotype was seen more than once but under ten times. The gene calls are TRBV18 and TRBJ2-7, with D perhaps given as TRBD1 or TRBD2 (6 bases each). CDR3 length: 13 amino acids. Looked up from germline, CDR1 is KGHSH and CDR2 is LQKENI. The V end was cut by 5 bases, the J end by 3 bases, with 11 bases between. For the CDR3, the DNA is TGTGCCAGCTCAGGAGGGACACACTACGAGCAGTACTTC. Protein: CASSGGTHYEQYF.

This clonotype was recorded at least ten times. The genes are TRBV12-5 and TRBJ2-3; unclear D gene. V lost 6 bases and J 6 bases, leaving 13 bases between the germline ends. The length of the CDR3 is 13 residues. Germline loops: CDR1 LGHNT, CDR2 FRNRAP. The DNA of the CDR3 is TGTGCTAGTGGCTCGACCGAACTGGATACGCAGTATTTT. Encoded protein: CASGSTELDTQYF.

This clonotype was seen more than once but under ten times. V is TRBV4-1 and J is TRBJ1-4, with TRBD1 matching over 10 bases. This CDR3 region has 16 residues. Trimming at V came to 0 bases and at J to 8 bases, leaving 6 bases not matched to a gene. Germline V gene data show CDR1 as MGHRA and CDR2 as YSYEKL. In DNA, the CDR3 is TGCGCCAGCAGCCAAGATTTAGGACAGGGGGGAGAAAAACTGTTTTTT. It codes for CASSQDLGQGGEKLFF.

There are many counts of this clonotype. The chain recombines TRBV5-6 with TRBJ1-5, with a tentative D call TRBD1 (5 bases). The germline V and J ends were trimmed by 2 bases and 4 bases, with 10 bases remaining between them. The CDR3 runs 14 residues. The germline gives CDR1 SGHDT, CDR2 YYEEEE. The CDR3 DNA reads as TGTGCCAGCAGCTTCGGGCAGGGTAATCAGCCCCAGCATTTT. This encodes CASSFGQGNQPQHF.

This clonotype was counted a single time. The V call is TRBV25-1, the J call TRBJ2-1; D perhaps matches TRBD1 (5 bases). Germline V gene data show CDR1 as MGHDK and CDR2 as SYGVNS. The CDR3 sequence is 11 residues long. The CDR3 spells CASQGHNEQFF. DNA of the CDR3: TGTGCGTCGCAGGGCCACAATGAGCAGTTCTTC.

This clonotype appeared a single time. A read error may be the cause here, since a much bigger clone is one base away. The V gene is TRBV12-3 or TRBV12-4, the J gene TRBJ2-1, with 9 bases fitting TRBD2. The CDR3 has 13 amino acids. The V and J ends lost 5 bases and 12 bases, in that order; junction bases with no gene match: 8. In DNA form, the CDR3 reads TGTGCCAGCAGTAATAGGGGCGGGGGGGGGCAGTTCTTC. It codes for CASSNRGGGGQFF.